The 15 T cell receptor beta chains below were found in one sample sequenced in a study of blood T cell repertoires in COVID-19. The data were produced by immunoSEQ multiplex PCR, yet TCRdb's version contains in-frame clones alone and is incomplete. The table shows more than 250,000 clones, with 85% to 90% occurring only once. The sample was peripheral blood. The receptors here all came from a woman aged 50 to 60 with COVID-19, enrolled during active disease.

The chain employs TRBV30 and TRBJ1-1; D gene ambiguous. CDR1 is GTSNPN, CDR2 SVGIG, per germline (reference sequence). The CDR3 is made up of 15 amino acids. V was clipped by 3 bases and J by 5 bases, with 19 bases between them. DNA of the CDR3: TGTGCCTGGAGAGGTGCGCGGGTGATGGGTACTGAAGCTTTCTTT. As protein: CAWRGARVMGTEAFF.

V is TRBV5-1 and J is TRBJ2-1; D unclear. The V gene's germline CDR1 is SGHRS and CDR2 YFSETQ. V was shortened by 7 bases and J by 9 bases, with 17 bases between the two germline ends. The CDR3 runs to 13 residues. CDR3: CASAQDNWIEQFF. DNA of the CDR3: TGCGCCAGCGCTCAAGACAACTGGATTGAGCAGTTCTTC.

The chain combines TRBV7-6 with TRBJ2-1; D perhaps matches TRBD2 (6 bases). The CDR3 runs to 15 residues. Germline assignment: CDR1 SGHVS and CDR2 FNYEAQ. V lost 10 bases and J 8 bases, leaving 24 bases between the germline ends. The CDR3, as DNA: TGTGCCAACAGAATAACTAGCTTTATAGATGATGAGCAGTTCTTC. It specifies CANRITSFIDDEQFF.

CDR3: CATFSWPLLISYNEQFF. CDR3 coding DNA: TGCGCCACCTTCAGTTGGCCATTATTGATCTCCTACAATGAGCAGTTCTTC. The rearrangement uses TRBV10-1 and TRBJ2-1; D gene ambiguous. Trimming shortened V by 10 bases and J by 0 bases, and 22 bases separated the two germline ends. This CDR3 contains 17 residues. The germline CDR1 and CDR2 sequences are WNHNN and SYGVQD (reference sequence).

The chain combines TRBV27 with TRBJ2-7, with 9 bases that match TRBD2. The CDR3 has 16 residues. With V trimmed by 5 bases and J by 2 bases, 10 bases remained unmatched. Germline values: CDR1 MNHEY, CDR2 SMNVEV (reference sequence). In DNA, the CDR3 is TGTGCCAGCAGTCGCCTGGGTCTAGCGGGACCCTACGAGCAGTACTTC. Amino acids: CASSRLGLAGPYEQYF.

This clone was observed a few times. V gene TRBV25-1 combines with J gene TRBJ2-3; 7 bases fit TRBD1. J lost 1 base, V lost 2 bases, and 6 bases had no gene match. Looked up from germline, CDR1 is MGHDK and CDR2 is SYGVNS. The CDR3 runs 16 residues. CDR3 DNA sequence: TGTGCCAGCAGTGAACATTTCCAGGGGGGCACAGATACGCAGTATTTT. Translated, it gives CASSEHFQGGTDTQYF.

The chain combines TRBV5-4 with TRBJ1-3, with D maybe TRBD1 (6 bases). Between the trimmed V and J ends, which lost 4 bases and 1 base, there was a span of 18 bases. CDR3 size: 17 residues. From germline, CDR1 is SGHNT and CDR2 YYREEE (reference sequence). CDR3 protein: CASSVGGAGHSGNTIYF. The CDR3 DNA sequence: TGTGCCAGCAGCGTCGGGGGGGCGGGGCATTCTGGAAACACCATATATTTT.

The rearrangement links TRBV3-1 (or the pseudogene TRBV3-2) to TRBJ2-7; weak D call: TRBD1 (6 bases). V was cut by 0 bases and J by 1 base, with 16 bases left in between. Germline lookup yields CDR1 LGHDT and CDR2 YNNKEL (reference sequence). There are 17 residues in the CDR3. The CDR3 loop reads CASSQDVARGLSYEQYF. CDR3 sequence (DNA): TGTGCCAGCAGCCAAGATGTCGCCAGGGGTTTGTCCTACGAGCAGTACTTC.

For this clone: One end of the junction is discordant with germline, which a read error may explain. The J gene is TRBJ2-2, the V gene TRBV7-7; 7 bases line up with TRBD2. Germline-derived CDR1 and CDR2 are SSHAT and FNYEAQ (reference sequence). This CDR3 has 19 amino acids. The CDR3 sequence: CASSFWVGTGGADTGELFF. Here the CDR3 DNA reads TGTGCTAGCAGCTTTTGGGTCGGAACGGGAGGCGCGGACACCGGGGAGCTGTTTTTT.

The gene calls are TRBV7-3 and TRBJ2-2, with TRBD2 matching 12 bases. Germline-derived CDR1 and CDR2 are SGHTA and FQGTGA. V shed 5 bases, J shed 0 bases, and the junction held 4 bases outside the gene matches. The CDR3 is 17 amino acids. CDR3 residues: CASSPRLAGANTGELFF. The CDR3 DNA reads TGTGCCAGCAGCCCCCGACTAGCGGGAGCGAACACCGGGGAGCTGTTTTTT.

This chain connects TRBV18 to TRBJ1-1, with a tentative D call TRBD1 (6 bases). Germline V CDR1 and CDR2: KGHSH, LQKENI. CDR3 length equals 16 residues. With 4 bases removed from V and 0 bases from J, the gap between germline ends came to 15 bases. CDR3 sequence reads: CASSRFGQIMNTEAFF. DNA of the CDR3: TGTGCCAGCTCACGCTTCGGACAGATTATGAACACTGAAGCTTTCTTT.

The chain's CDR3 is CASSLADLGLAGGSTYEQYF. For the CDR3, the DNA is TGTGCCAGCAGCTTAGCCGACCTAGGACTAGCGGGAGGGTCGACCTACGAGCAGTACTTC. The chain links TRBV7-2 to TRBJ2-7, with TRBD2 matching over 15 bases. In germline, CDR1 is SGHTA, CDR2 FQGNSA. This CDR3 has 20 amino acids. The V gene end was trimmed by 0 bases and the J gene end by 2 bases; junction bases not matched to a gene: 11.

The chain carries TRBV30 and TRBJ2-2, with TRBD1 identical over 11 bases. Germline V gives CDR1 GTSNPN, CDR2 SVGIG (reference sequence). There are 16 residues in the CDR3. Losses at the gene ends were 4 bases for V and 5 bases for J; bases not matched to a gene: 9. Here the CDR3 DNA reads TGTGCCTGGACCCTAAAGGGGACAGGGGGGACCGGGGAGCTGTTTTTT. Translated: CAWTLKGTGGTGELFF. The full variable domain, with the rest looked up from reference TRBV30 and TRBJ2-2, is SQTIHQWPATLVQPVGSPLSLECTVEGTSNPNLYWYRQAAGRGLQLLFYSVGIGQISSEVPQNLSASRPQDRQFILSSKKLLLSDSGFYLCAWTLKGTGGTGELFFGEGSRLTVL.

The J gene is TRBJ2-3, the V gene TRBV5-4; possibly TRBD2 for D (6 bases). This CDR3 has 15 amino acids. Germline V lookup: CDR1 SGHNT, CDR2 YYREEE (reference sequence). Trimming shortened V by 0 bases and J by 0 bases, and 8 bases separated the two germline ends. The CDR3 loop is CASSLVAASTDTQYF. DNA of the CDR3: TGTGCCAGCAGCTTGGTAGCGGCTAGCACAGATACGCAGTATTTT.

This rearrangement joins TRBV11-2 to TRBJ1-2, with 7 bases matching TRBD1. CDR3 size: 15 residues. The V gene's germline CDR1 is SGHAT and CDR2 FQNNGV. The J segment lost 0 bases and the V segment lost 5 bases, leaving 6 bases of the junction unmatched. Here the CDR3 reads CASSARDRANYGYTF. The CDR3 coding sequence is TGTGCCAGCAGCGCCCGGGACAGAGCTAACTATGGCTACACCTTC.